This TCR beta chain is from a study of CD8 T cells in Susac syndrome. While CD8+ and CD4+ T cells were isolated negatively, TEMRA cells were enriched by FACS. Random hexamers primed reverse transcription of about 0.5 to 1 ug RNA. An immunoSEQ multiplex PCR amplified TCR beta CDR3 over 54 Vbeta and 13 Jbeta. MiXCR, applied by TCRdb to the immunoSEQ multiplex PCR reads, yields one record per CDR3 protein. Here the sample spans around 26,000 distinct CDR3 sequences, 94% being singletons. This TCR came from a human donor in good health. The specimen sequenced was CD8+ T cells from PBMCs.

CDR3: CSAIGLAGVYEQFF. DNA of the CDR3: TGCAGTGCTATAGGACTAGCGGGGGTCTATGAGCAGTTCTTC. The chain joins TRBV20-1 to TRBJ2-1, with TRBD2 matching over 13 bases. The CDR3 covers 14 residues. Germline V gives CDR1 DFQATT, CDR2 SNEGSKA (reference sequence). V lost 4 bases and J lost 8; bases outside the gene matches: 5.